This T cell receptor beta chain was documented in a study of blood T cell repertoires in COVID-19. The data were produced by immunoSEQ multiplex PCR, yet TCRdb's version contains in-frame clones alone and is incomplete. Of some 100,000 clones in the sample, about 91% were seen once. The TCR sequence derives from a woman between 65 and 79 years old with acute or convalescent COVID-19. Sequencing input: peripheral blood.

The chain's CDR3 is CASSSLGTGLTDTQYF. The DNA for the CDR3 is TGCGCCAGCAGCTCACTCGGGACAGGCCTAACAGATACGCAGTATTTT. The V gene is TRBV5-1, the J gene TRBJ2-3; 8 nucleotides align to TRBD1. Germline lookup yields CDR1 SGHRS and CDR2 YFSETQ. J gave up 3 bases and V 3 bases, and 9 bases lay outside the gene matches. CDR3 size: 16 residues. Full variable domain (missing parts from reference TRBV5-1 and TRBJ2-3): KAGVTQTPRYLIKTRGQQVTLSCSPISGHRSVSWYQQTPGQGLQFLFEYFSETQRNKGNFPGRFSGRQFSNSRSEMNVSTLELGDSALYLCASSSLGTGLTDTQYFGPGTRLTVL.